The 23 T cell receptor beta chains in this list originate from one sample, sequenced in a study of technical replicates of blood from a few donors (dated by TCRdb to the late 2010s). Libraries were made using the immunoSEQ multiplex PCR assay. The clones in this table, taken by TCRdb from immuneACCESS, are in-frame only. Not every clone is retained; where verified, under half of the shortfall comes from an unresolved V gene, and the cause of the rest is unknown. The sample data list 85,000 to 95,000 clones, and approximately 95% of these were observed just once. Of the sample, around 0.37% falls within the top ten clones. The sample taken for sequencing was T cells isolated from PBMCs. These receptors all come from a human donor in good health.

This chain joins TRBV11-1 and TRBJ1-1; D is perhaps TRBD1 (5 bases). This CDR3 is 13 amino acids long. Between the trimmed V and J ends, which lost 6 bases and 8 bases, there was a span of 16 bases. CDR1 is SGHAT, CDR2 FQDESV, per germline (reference sequence). Here the CDR3 reads CASSSAIQGEAFF. CDR3 coding DNA: TGTGCCAGCAGTTCCGCAATCCAGGGAGAAGCTTTCTTT. The entire variable domain, with the rest obtained from reference TRBV11-1 and TRBJ1-1, is as follows: EAEVAQSPRYKITEKSQAVAFWCDPISGHATLYWYRQILGQGPELLVQFQDESVVDDSQLPKDRFSAERLKGVDSTLKIQPAELGDSAMYLCASSSAIQGEAFFGQGTRLTVV.

The chain links TRBV19 to TRBJ2-2, with a possible D match to TRBD1 (5 bases). Germline V gene data show CDR1 as LNHDA and CDR2 as SQIVND (reference sequence). V lost 7 bases to trimming and J lost 2 bases, with 8 bases between them. The CDR3 spans 13 residues. In DNA, the CDR3 is TGTGCCAGTAACAGGTTTAACACCGGGGAGCTGTTTTTT. Translation gives CASNRFNTGELFF.

This chain joins TRBV6-1 and TRBJ1-2; 8 bases agree with TRBD1. There are 15 residues in the CDR3. Trimming at V came to 0 bases and at J to 4 bases, leaving 4 bases not matched to a gene. CDR1 and CDR2 (germline): MNHNS, SASEGT. DNA for the CDR3: TGTGCCAGCAGTGAAGCCTGGGACAGGCCCTATGGCTACACCTTC. This sequence encodes CASSEAWDRPYGYTF.

The rearrangement links TRBV7-9 to TRBJ1-1; 12 bases map to TRBD1. V lost 6 bases and J lost 4; bases outside the gene matches: 3. The CDR3 consists of 14 residues. Germline V lookup: CDR1 SEHNR, CDR2 FQNEAQ (reference sequence). Here the CDR3 reads CASRGQGASTEAFF. Written as DNA, the CDR3 is TGTGCCAGCAGGGGACAGGGGGCAAGCACTGAAGCTTTCTTT.

The chain combines TRBV13 with TRBJ2-1; TRBD2 matches at 10 bases. Unmatched junction bases numbered 4, after V lost 1 base and J lost 4 bases. Germline V gene lookup returns CDR1 PRHDT and CDR2 FYEKMQ (reference sequence). The CDR3 is made up of 16 amino acids. CDR3 nucleotide sequence: TGTGCCAGCAGCTTAGATAGGACTAGCGGATACAATGAGCAGTTCTTC. It translates to CASSLDRTSGYNEQFF.

V usage is TRBV6-5 and J usage is TRBJ2-3, with unresolved D. The CDR3 runs 13 residues. Germline CDR1 and CDR2: MNHEY and SVGAGI. V lost 11 bases and J lost 6, with 18 bases in between. The CDR3 reads CASKDGATDTQYF. For the CDR3, the DNA is TGTGCCTCGAAGGATGGAGCAACGGATACGCAGTATTTT.

The V gene is TRBV28, the J gene TRBJ1-2; possibly TRBD1 for D (6 bases). This CDR3 has 13 residues. Germline V gives CDR1 MDHEN, CDR2 SYDVKM. V dropped 1 base and J dropped 4 bases, with 7 bases sitting between them. The CDR3 DNA follows: TGTGCCAGCAGTTTATACAGGGCCTATGGCTACACCTTC. It specifies CASSLYRAYGYTF.

V usage is TRBV19 and J usage is TRBJ1-4, with 8 bases aligning to TRBD1. Trimming removed 3 bases from V and 4 bases from J; junction bases left unmatched: 7. Germline V gene data show CDR1 as LNHDA and CDR2 as SQIVND (reference sequence). This CDR3 spans 16 amino acids. The CDR3: CASSISGGSVNEKLFF. DNA of the CDR3: TGTGCCAGTAGTATTTCAGGGGGCTCCGTTAATGAAAAACTGTTTTTT.

The table lists this clone with a few counts. The chain links TRBV19 to TRBJ1-1, with D possibly being TRBD1 (5 bases). The length of the CDR3 is 15 residues. Germline lookup yields CDR1 LNHDA and CDR2 SQIVND (reference sequence). The V end lost 5 bases, the J end lost 4 bases, and 17 bases lay between the germline ends. In DNA, the CDR3 is TGTGCCAGTAGTCCCGGAGCAGGGTTTAGCACTGAAGCTTTCTTT. Its translation: CASSPGAGFSTEAFF.

The V call is TRBV25-1, the J call TRBJ2-2; D not resolved. The CDR3 extends over 12 amino acids. Germline loops: CDR1 MGHDK, CDR2 SYGVNS. V shed 3 bases and J shed 5 bases, with 4 bases lying between them. CDR3 nucleotides: TGTGCCAGCAGTGAGACTACCGGGGAGCTGTTTTTT. Translating gives CASSETTGELFF.

J is TRBJ2-1 and V is TRBV5-4; no definite D call. V was shortened by 2 bases and J by 1 base, with 10 bases between the two germline ends. CDR1 SGHNT and CDR2 YYREEE come from the germline V gene (reference sequence). The CDR3 totals 15 residues. CDR3 residues: CASSFLTSSYNEQFF. In DNA form, the CDR3 reads TGTGCCAGCAGCTTCCTTACTTCTTCCTACAATGAGCAGTTCTTC.

The V gene is TRBV19, the J gene TRBJ1-2; D might be TRBD1 (5 bases). The CDR3 runs 14 residues. CDR1 is LNHDA, CDR2 SQIVND, per germline (reference sequence). Trimming removed 5 bases at V and 6 bases at J, with 16 bases between. In nucleotides, the CDR3 is TGTGCCAGTAGTCTTCAGGGCAGGGTTGATGGCTACACCTTC. Its protein product is CASSLQGRVDGYTF. The whole variable domain, remainder taken from reference TRBV19 and TRBJ1-2, is DGGITQSPKYLFRKEGQNVTLSCEQNLNHDAMYWYRQDPGQGLRLIYYSQIVNDFQKGDIAEGYSVSREKKESFPLTVTSAQKNPTAFYLCASSLQGRVDGYTFGSGTRLTVV.

The V call is TRBV28, the J call TRBJ2-5, with 9 bases identical to TRBD2. The CDR3 runs 18 residues. Germline loops: CDR1 MDHEN, CDR2 SYDVKM. The V and J ends lost 2 bases and 4 bases, in that order; junction bases with no gene match: 14. The CDR3 DNA reads TGTGCCAGCAGTTTAGGGGTAGCGGGAGTGGGCGGAGGAGAGACCCAGTACTTC. Translating gives CASSLGVAGVGGGETQYF.

The chain uses TRBV5-4 and TRBJ2-1, with 11 bases lining up with TRBD2. The V segment lost 6 bases and the J segment 2 bases; nucleotides outside the gene matches: 16. The CDR3 is 19 residues long. Germline V CDR1 and CDR2: SGHNT, YYREEE (reference sequence). CDR3 DNA: TGTGCCAGCACCCAGAGTAGCGGGAGGGCCGTTTCTACCTACAATGAGCAGTTCTTC. Translated: CASTQSSGRAVSTYNEQFF. Full variable domain (rest looked up from reference TRBV5-4 and TRBJ2-1): ETGVTQSPTHLIKTRGQQVTLRCSSQSGHNTVSWYQQALGQGPQFIFQYYREEENGRGNFPPRFSGLQFPNYSSELNVNALELDDSALYLCASTQSSGRAVSTYNEQFFGPGTRLTVL.

The J gene is TRBJ1-5, the V gene TRBV12-5; TRBD1 aligns across 9 bases. Germline lookup yields CDR1 LGHNT and CDR2 FRNRAP. The V and J ends lost 5 bases and 2 bases, in that order; junction bases with no gene match: 13. The CDR3 is 18 amino acids. The CDR3 nucleotides read TGTGCTAGTGGTGCATCGGACAGGGGAGGAGGGGGCAATCAGCCCCAGCATTTT. Translating it yields CASGASDRGGGGNQPQHF.

This clone was found once. Relative to the germline gene, one junction end is altered; a read error may explain this. The J gene is TRBJ2-1, the V gene TRBV4-1; perhaps TRBD2 as D (6 bases). The CDR3 length is 16 residues. Germline CDR1 and CDR2: MGHRA and YSYEKL. CDR3: CANSQGLAPPYNEQFF. CDR3 DNA: TGCGCCAACAGCCAAGGGCTAGCGCCCCCATACAATGAGCAGTTCTTC.

The genes are TRBV30 and TRBJ2-1; maybe TRBD1 (5 bases). The V and J ends lost 0 bases and 0 bases respectively, with 6 bases between them. Germline values: CDR1 GTSNPN, CDR2 SVGIG (reference sequence). This CDR3 spans 14 amino acids. DNA of the CDR3: TGTGCCTGGAGTGTAAGGGGCTCCTACAATGAGCAGTTCTTC. Its protein product is CAWSVRGSYNEQFF.

The gene calls are TRBV7-9 and TRBJ2-3; TRBD1 might be the D (6 bases). CDR3 length: 15 residues. Germline CDR1 SEHNR, CDR2 FQNEAQ (reference sequence). V lost 1 base to trimming and J lost 4 bases, with 12 bases between them. The CDR3: CASSLELAGADTQYF. CDR3 nucleotide sequence: TGTGCCAGCAGCTTAGAGTTAGCAGGGGCAGATACGCAGTATTTT. Together with reference TRBV7-9 and TRBJ2-3, the CDR3 gives the full variable domain: DTGVSQNPRHKITKRGQNVTFRCDPISEHNRLYWYRQTLGQGPEFLTYFQNEAQLEKSRLLSDRFSAERPKGSFSTLEIQRTEQGDSAMYLCASSLELAGADTQYFGPGTRLTVL.

The chain couples TRBV19 to TRBJ2-7; a possible D gene is TRBD2 (5 bases). Germline V gives CDR1 LNHDA, CDR2 SQIVND (reference sequence). The CDR3 length is 14 residues. Trimming took 0 bases from V and 8 from J, leaving 14 bases between them. The CDR3 nucleotides read TGTGCCAGTAGTATAGATTCCCGGGGATTACAGCAGTACTTC. Translation gives CASSIDSRGLQQYF.

The rearrangement uses TRBV28 and TRBJ2-2, with D uncertain. This CDR3 spans 14 amino acids. CDR1 and CDR2 from the germline V gene are MDHEN and SYDVKM. Trimming pared 4 bases from V and 7 bases from J, leaving 13 bases between. CDR3 sequence: CASSSPPSYGELFF. The DNA of the CDR3 is TGTGCCAGCAGTTCGCCCCCTAGTTACGGGGAGCTGTTTTTT. The variable domain in full, completed from reference TRBV28 and TRBJ2-2, reads DVKVTQSSRYLVKRTGEKVFLECVQDMDHENMFWYRQDPGLGLRLIYFSYDVKMKEKGDIPEGYSVSREKKERFSLILESASTNQTSMYLCASSSPPSYGELFFGEGSRLTVL.

The V call is TRBV6-5, the J call TRBJ1-1; D not resolved. Trimming pared 5 bases from V and 9 bases from J, leaving 16 bases between. Germline-derived CDR1 and CDR2 are MNHEY and SVGAGI. The CDR3 consists of 13 residues. The CDR3 loop reads CASSAPLGLKAFF. CDR3 sequence (DNA): TGTGCCAGCAGTGCCCCTCTGGGCTTGAAAGCTTTCTTT.

The chain uses TRBV28 and TRBJ2-7, with TRBD1 identical over 7 bases. Losses at the gene ends were 8 bases for V and 6 bases for J; bases not matched to a gene: 13. CDR1 and CDR2 from the germline V gene are MDHEN and SYDVKM. This CDR3 contains 14 residues. The CDR3 DNA reads as TGTGCCAGCTACCGACAGGGTTTGAGAACCGAGCAGTACTTC. It specifies CASYRQGLRTEQYF.

The chain combines TRBV7-2 with TRBJ2-3; 8 bases map to TRBD1. Losses at the gene ends were 5 bases for V and 2 bases for J; bases not matched to a gene: 15. Per germline, CDR1 SGHTA and CDR2 FQGNSA. The CDR3 has 18 amino acids. The CDR3 nucleotides are TGTGCCAGCAGCGCCGAGAGGACAGGGCCGTCTTACACAGATACGCAGTATTTT. This encodes CASSAERTGPSYTDTQYF.